What follows are 3 T cell receptor beta chains derived from one specimen sequenced in a study of cytomegalovirus exposure and HLA in healthy donors. Researchers ran the PCR with 60 Vbeta and 13 Jbeta primers. Here immunoSEQ multiplex PCR was the method, and the copy in TCRdb shows in-frame clones only, minus some. The data show about 140,000 clones, with around 73% seen just once and roughly 14% held by the top ten. Sequenced material: PBMCs. The receptors shown here come from a human donor in good health.

This clone occurred a few times. The rearrangement links TRBV27 to TRBJ2-5; TRBD2 matches at 14 bases. CDR3 length equals 18 residues. The germline gives CDR1 MNHEY, CDR2 SMNVEV (reference sequence). V gave up 8 bases and J gave up 5 bases; unmatched junction bases: 16. CDR3 nucleotides: TGTGCCAGCGGCCGAACCCGGACTAGCGGGAGGTTAATCGAGACCCAGTACTTC. As protein: CASGRTRTSGRLIETQYF.

In this sample, this clone turned up a few times. This sequence joins TRBV4-1 and TRBJ2-5; a weak D match, TRBD2 (5 bases). The germline V and J ends were trimmed by 1 base and 5 bases, with 14 bases remaining between them. The CDR3 has 15 amino acids. In germline, CDR1 is MGHRA, CDR2 YSYEKL. As DNA, the CDR3 is TGCGCCAGCAGCCAAGTGGGATGGAGCGGTGAGACCCAGTACTTC. Protein product: CASSQVGWSGETQYF.

The CDR3 DNA reads TGTGCCAGCAGTTACTCGTGGGGAGGGGGTAATTCACCCCTCCACTTT. It specifies CASSYSWGGGNSPLHF. The chain combines TRBV6-5 with TRBJ1-6; possible D gene TRBD1, 6 bases. Trimming took 0 bases from V and 6 from J, leaving 12 bases between them. The germline V gene has CDR1 MNHEY and CDR2 SVGAGI. This CDR3 comprises 16 residues.